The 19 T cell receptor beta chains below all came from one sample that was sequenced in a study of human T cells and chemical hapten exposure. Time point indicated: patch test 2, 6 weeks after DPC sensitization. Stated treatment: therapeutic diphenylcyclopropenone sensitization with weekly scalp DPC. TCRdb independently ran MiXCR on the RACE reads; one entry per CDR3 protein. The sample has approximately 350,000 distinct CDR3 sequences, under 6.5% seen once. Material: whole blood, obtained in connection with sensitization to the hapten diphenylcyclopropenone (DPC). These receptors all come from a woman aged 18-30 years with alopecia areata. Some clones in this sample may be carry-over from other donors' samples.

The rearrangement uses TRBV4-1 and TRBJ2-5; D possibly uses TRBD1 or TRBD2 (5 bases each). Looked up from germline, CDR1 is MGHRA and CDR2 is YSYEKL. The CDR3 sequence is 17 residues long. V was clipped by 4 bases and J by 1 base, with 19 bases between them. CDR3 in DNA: TGCGCCAGCAGCCCGAGGTTCGAGGGGAACACCCAAGAGACCCAGTACTTC. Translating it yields CASSPRFEGNTQETQYF.

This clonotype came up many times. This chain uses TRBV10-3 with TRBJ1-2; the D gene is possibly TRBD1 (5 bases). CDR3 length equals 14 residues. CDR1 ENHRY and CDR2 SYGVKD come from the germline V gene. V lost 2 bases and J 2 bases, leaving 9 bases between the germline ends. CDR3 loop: CAISEGRENYGYTF. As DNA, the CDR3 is TGTGCCATCAGTGAGGGCAGGGAAAACTATGGCTACACCTTC.

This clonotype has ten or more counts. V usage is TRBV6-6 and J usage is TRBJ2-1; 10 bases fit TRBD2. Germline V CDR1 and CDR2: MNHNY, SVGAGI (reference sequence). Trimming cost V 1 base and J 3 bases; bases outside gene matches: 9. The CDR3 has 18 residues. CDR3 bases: TGTGCCAGCAGTTACTGGGTTAGCGGGGGGACAAACTACAATGAGCAGTTCTTC. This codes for CASSYWVSGGTNYNEQFF.

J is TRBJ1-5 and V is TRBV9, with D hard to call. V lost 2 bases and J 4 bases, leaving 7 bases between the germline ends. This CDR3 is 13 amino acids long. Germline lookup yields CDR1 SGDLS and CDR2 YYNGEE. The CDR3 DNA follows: TGTGCCAGCAGCGTCTATGTAAATCAGCCCCAGCATTTT. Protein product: CASSVYVNQPQHF.

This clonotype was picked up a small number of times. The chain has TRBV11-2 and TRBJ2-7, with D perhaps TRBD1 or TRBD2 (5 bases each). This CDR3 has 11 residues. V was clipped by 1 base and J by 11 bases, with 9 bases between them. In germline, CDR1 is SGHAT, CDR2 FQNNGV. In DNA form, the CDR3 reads TGTGCCAGCAGCTTAGGGGGGAGAGAGTACTTC. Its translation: CASSLGGREYF.

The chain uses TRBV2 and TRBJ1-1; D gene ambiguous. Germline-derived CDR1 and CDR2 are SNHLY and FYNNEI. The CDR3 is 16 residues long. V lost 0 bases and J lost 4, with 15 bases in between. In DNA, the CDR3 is TGTGCCAGCAGTGAAGCAGAGCCCGATTTGGGCACTGAAGCTTTCTTT. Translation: CASSEAEPDLGTEAFF.

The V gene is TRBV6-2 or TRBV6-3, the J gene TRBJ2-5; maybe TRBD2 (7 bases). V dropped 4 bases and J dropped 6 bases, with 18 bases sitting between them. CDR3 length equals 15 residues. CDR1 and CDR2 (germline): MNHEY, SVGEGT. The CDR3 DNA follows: TGTGCCAGCAGTTCGTCGGGGGGCCGACCGAAGACCCAGTACTTC. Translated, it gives CASSSSGGRPKTQYF.

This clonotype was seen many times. In nucleotides, the CDR3 is TGCGCCAGCAGCTTGGCCCTTAGCTCCAGCACAGATACGCAGTATTTT. Protein product: CASSLALSSSTDTQYF. The chain carries TRBV5-1 and TRBJ2-3; no firm D call. Trimming took off 0 bases at V and 0 bases at J, with 11 bases between the two ends. CDR1 SGHRS and CDR2 YFSETQ come from the germline V gene. The CDR3 spans 16 residues.

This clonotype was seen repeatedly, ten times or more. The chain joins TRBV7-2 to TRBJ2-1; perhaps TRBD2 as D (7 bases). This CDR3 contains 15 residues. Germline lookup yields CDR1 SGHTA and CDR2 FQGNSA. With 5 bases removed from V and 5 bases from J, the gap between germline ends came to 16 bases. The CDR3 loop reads CASSLDGGLHNEQFF. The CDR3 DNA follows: TGTGCCAGCAGCCTAGACGGGGGGCTCCACAATGAGCAGTTCTTC.

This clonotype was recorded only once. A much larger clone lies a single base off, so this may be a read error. The CDR3 is CASSEVRKTSGGTDTQNF. The CDR3 DNA sequence: TGTGCCAGCAGTGAAGTGCGCAAGACTAGCGGGGGCACAGATACGCAGAATTTT. V is TRBV2 and J is TRBJ2-3; 12 nucleotides agree with TRBD2. The germline CDR1 and CDR2 sequences are SNHLY and FYNNEI. CDR3 length: 18 amino acids.

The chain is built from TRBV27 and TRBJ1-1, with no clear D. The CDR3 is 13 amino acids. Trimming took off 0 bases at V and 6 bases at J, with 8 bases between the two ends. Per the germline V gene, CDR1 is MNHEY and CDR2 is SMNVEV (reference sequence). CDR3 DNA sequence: TGTGCCAGCAGTTTATCTGGTCTACCTGAAGCTTTCTTT. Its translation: CASSLSGLPEAFF.

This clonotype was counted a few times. Here the CDR3 reads CASRAAGTTNTGELFF. The CDR3, as DNA: TGTGCCAGCCGGGCGGCCGGGACAACGAACACCGGGGAGCTGTTTTTT. The J gene is TRBJ2-2, the V gene TRBV7-2, with D perhaps matching TRBD1 (6 bases). The CDR3 sequence is 16 residues long. Looked up from germline, CDR1 is SGHTA and CDR2 is FQGNSA. V gave up 8 bases and J gave up 0 bases, with 16 bases separating them.

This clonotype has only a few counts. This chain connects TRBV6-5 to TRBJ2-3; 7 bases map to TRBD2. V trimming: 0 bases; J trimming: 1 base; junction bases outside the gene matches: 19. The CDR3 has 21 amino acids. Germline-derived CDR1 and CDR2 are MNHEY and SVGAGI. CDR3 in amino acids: CASSYSKELAVLTLRTDTQYF. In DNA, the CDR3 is TGTGCCAGCAGTTACTCGAAGGAGCTAGCGGTGCTGACCCTCCGCACAGATACGCAGTATTTT.

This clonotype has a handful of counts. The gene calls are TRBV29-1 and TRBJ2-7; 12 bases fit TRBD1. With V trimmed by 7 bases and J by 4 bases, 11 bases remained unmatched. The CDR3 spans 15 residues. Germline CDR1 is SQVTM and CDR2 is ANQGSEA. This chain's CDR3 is CSAKGTGGPVYEQYF. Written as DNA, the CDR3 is TGCAGCGCCAAAGGGACAGGGGGCCCTGTGTACGAGCAGTACTTC.

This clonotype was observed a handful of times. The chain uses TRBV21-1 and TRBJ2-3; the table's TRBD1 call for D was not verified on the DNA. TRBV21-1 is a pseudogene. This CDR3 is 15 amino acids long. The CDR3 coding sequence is TGTGCCAGTCGAAAAAGCAGGGGGCGAACAGATACGCAGTATTTT. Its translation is CASRKSRGRTDTQYF.

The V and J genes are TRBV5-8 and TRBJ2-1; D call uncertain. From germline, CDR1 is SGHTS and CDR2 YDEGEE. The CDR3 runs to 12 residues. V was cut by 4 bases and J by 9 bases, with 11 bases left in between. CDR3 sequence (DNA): TGTGCCAGCAGCCTGATAGAAGGTGAGCAGTTCTTC. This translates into CASSLIEGEQFF.

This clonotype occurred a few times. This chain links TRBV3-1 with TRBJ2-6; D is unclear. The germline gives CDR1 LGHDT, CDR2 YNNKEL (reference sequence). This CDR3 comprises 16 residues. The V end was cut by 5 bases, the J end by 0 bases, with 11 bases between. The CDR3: CASSGRLNSGANVLTF. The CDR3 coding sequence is TGTGCCAGCAGCGGGCGACTGAACTCTGGGGCCAACGTCCTGACTTTC.

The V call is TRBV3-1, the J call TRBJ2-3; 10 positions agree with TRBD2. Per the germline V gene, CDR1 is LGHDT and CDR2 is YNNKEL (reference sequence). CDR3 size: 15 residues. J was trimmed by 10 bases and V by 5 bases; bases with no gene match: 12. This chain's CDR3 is CASSSGLATQMAQYF. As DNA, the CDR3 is TGTGCCAGCAGCTCGGGACTAGCGACACAGATGGCGCAGTATTTT.

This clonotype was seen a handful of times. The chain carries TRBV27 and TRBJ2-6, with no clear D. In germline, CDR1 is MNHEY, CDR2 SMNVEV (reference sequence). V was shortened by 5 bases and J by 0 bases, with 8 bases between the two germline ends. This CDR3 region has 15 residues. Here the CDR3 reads CASSGRTSGANVLTF. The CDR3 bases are TGTGCCAGCAGTGGACGGACCTCTGGGGCCAACGTCCTGACTTTC. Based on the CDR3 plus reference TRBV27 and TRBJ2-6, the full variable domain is EAQVTQNPRYLITVTGKKLTVTCSQNMNHEYMSWYRQDPGLGLRQIYYSMNVEVTDKGDVPEGYKVSRKEKRNFPLILESPSPNQTSLYFCASSGRTSGANVLTFGAGSRLTVL.